This entry lists 10 T cell receptor beta chains sequenced from one sample in a study of blood T cells in healthy people across ages. Combining a sample-barcoded 5' primer with a J-beta primer mix, a second PCR ran for roughly 6 to 11 cycles. TCRdb used MiXCR to reprocess the 5' RACE reads, holding one entry per CDR3 protein. The data show hundreds of thousands of distinct CDR3 sequences, about three fifths seen once. Material for sequencing was blood. The receptors come from a man aged 30-40 years in good health.

The V call is TRBV6-5, the J call TRBJ2-5; possibly TRBD1 or TRBD2 for D (5 bases each). Germline CDR1 and CDR2: MNHEY and SVGAGI. The CDR3 extends over 14 amino acids. V lost 5 bases and J lost 11, with 21 bases in between. This chain's CDR3 is CASSNGDLAQEQYF. The CDR3 nucleotides read TGTGCCAGCAGTAACGGGGACCTAGCCCAGGAGCAGTACTTC.

This clonotype showed up just a few times. V usage is TRBV6-2 or TRBV6-3 and J usage is TRBJ2-7, with 7 bases that match TRBD2. The germline V gene has CDR1 MNHEY and CDR2 SVGEGT. The CDR3 is 16 amino acids. The V gene end was trimmed by 0 bases and the J gene end by 3 bases; junction bases not matched to a gene: 8. The CDR3 nucleotides read TGTGCCAGCAGTTACTCGTGGCTAGCGGATCACTACGAGCAGTACTTC. This gives the protein CASSYSWLADHYEQYF.

This clonotype was seen a handful of times. The chain couples TRBV28 to TRBJ2-7; TRBD2 might be the D (6 bases). Germline loops: CDR1 MDHEN, CDR2 SYDVKM. The CDR3 length is 16 residues. Between the trimmed V and J ends, which lost 1 base and 5 bases, there was a span of 18 bases. DNA of the CDR3: TGTGCCAGCAGTTTATTGTCCGGGAGTTCTAGTAACGAGCAGTACTTC. This gives the protein CASSLLSGSSSNEQYF.

This clonotype was seen once. The J gene is TRBJ2-5, the V gene TRBV20-1; a weak D match, TRBD2 (6 bases). The CDR3 extends over 14 amino acids. V lost 3 bases and J 4 bases, leaving 15 bases between the germline ends. Germline CDR1 is DFQATT and CDR2 is SNEGSKA (reference sequence). As DNA, the CDR3 is TGCAGTGCTAGTGATGGAGGGTCCCGAGAGACCCAGTACTTC. It specifies CSASDGGSRETQYF.

CDR3 sequence reads: CASSTGLAGEVLETQYF. Written as DNA, the CDR3 is TGTGCCAGCAGTACAGGACTAGCGGGAGAGGTGTTGGAGACCCAGTACTTC. The chain has TRBV6-2 or TRBV6-3 and TRBJ2-7, with 13 bases fitting TRBD2. The J call may be in error: the DNA end matches TRBJ2-5 better. This CDR3 region has 17 residues. Germline lookup yields CDR1 MNHEY and CDR2 SVGEGT.

This clonotype was detected a few times. The chain combines TRBV3-1 with TRBJ2-7, with 8 positions matching TRBD2. The junction had 3 bases not matched to a gene; V was cut back by 0 bases and J by 2 bases. The CDR3 is 15 amino acids. Germline V gene sequence: CDR1 LGHDT, CDR2 YNNKEL (reference sequence). In DNA, the CDR3 is TGTGCCAGCAGCCAAGAAGGACTAGCCGCCTACGAGCAGTACTTC. Encoded protein: CASSQEGLAAYEQYF.

The gene calls are TRBV27 and TRBJ2-7; TRBD2 might be the D (5 bases). The CDR3 contains 13 residues. Germline V gene sequence: CDR1 MNHEY, CDR2 SMNVEV (reference sequence). Trimming cost V 8 bases and J 3 bases, with 14 bases left between them. The CDR3 coding sequence is TGTGCCAGCCGTCGGGGTACTCACTACGAGCAGTACTTC. This encodes CASRRGTHYEQYF.

The rearrangement uses TRBV20-1 and TRBJ1-1; 7 bases align to TRBD1. The CDR3 contains 14 residues. Germline V CDR1 and CDR2: DFQATT, SNEGSKA (reference sequence). The ends lost 6 bases at V and 1 base at J; junction bases unmatched: 8. The CDR3 nucleotides read TGCAGTGCCGCTGAACAGGGGAGGAACACTGAAGCTTTCTTT. This encodes CSAAEQGRNTEAFF.

This clonotype was seen a handful of times. CDR3 loop: CATSRDHRAGVDEQYF. The CDR3 nucleotides are TGTGCCACCAGCAGAGATCATCGAGCAGGGGTTGACGAGCAGTACTTC. This chain links TRBV15 with TRBJ2-7, with D perhaps TRBD1 (6 bases). V was pared by 0 bases and J by 5 bases, with 17 bases between. This CDR3 has 16 amino acids. Germline lookup yields CDR1 LNHNV and CDR2 YYDKDF (reference sequence).

This clonotype has a handful of counts. The genes are TRBV5-1 and TRBJ2-1; 7 nucleotides line up with TRBD1. The ends lost 5 bases at V and 6 bases at J; junction bases unmatched: 11. Germline V gene data show CDR1 as SGHRS and CDR2 as YFSETQ. This CDR3 is 15 amino acids long. CDR3 DNA sequence: TGCGCCAGCAGATCCGACAGGGCGAGGGTCAATGAGCAGTTCTTC. This gives the protein CASRSDRARVNEQFF.